This TCR beta chain was identified during a study of Ad26.COV2.S vaccination and SARS-CoV-2 variants (dated by TCRdb to the early 2020s). Concerning the study at large: Donors in the vaccine arm were drawn from COV1001, a phase I-IIa trial of Ad26.COV2.S in healthy adults that was multicentre, randomized, double-blind and placebo-controlled. Ad26.COV2.S was administered intramuscularly at 5 x 10^10 or 1 x 10^11 viral particles, either as a single shot or as two shots given 56 days apart. Sequencing of the TCRbeta repertoire served to evaluate the specificity and breadth of SARS-CoV-2-reactive T cell receptors following Ad26.COV2.S vaccination. The TCR-sequenced set comprised about 30 samples: around 20 Ad26.COV2.S vaccine recipients, 5 placebo recipients and 8 SARS-CoV-2 convalescent individuals. Participants in the trial were split at random into five groups of five each, receiving low-dose or high-dose Ad26.COV2.S once or twice, or else placebo on both occasions. Throughout the experiments and outcome assessment, investigators stayed blinded to trial group allocation. The investigation overall reported the following: Substantial breadth of spike-specific CD8+ and CD4+ T cell responses was reported after vaccination. Ad26.COV2.S recipients had higher spike-specific TCR breadth than placebo recipients (P = 0.0014). It was noted by the authors that total T cell responses may have been underestimated by the TCR breadth and depth analyses. Comparing responses between vaccine doses or regimens was not something the study was powered to do. Comparable non-spike TCR breadth was observed between vaccine and placebo recipients, consistent with only spike being contained in the vaccine.

The treatment or condition label for this specimen denotes: around 19 received Ad26.COV2.S at low or high dose, single or two shots; roughly five received placebo; per-sample allocation not given. Repertoires of vaccine and placebo recipients were sequenced from samples collected on day 63 after the first injection. In Cohort 1b, around 23 adults aged 18-55 years were enrolled at a single site in Boston, USA, between 29 July and 7 August 2020. Ad26.COV2.S consisted of a replication-incompetent adenovirus type 26 vector by which a prefusion-stabilized SARS-CoV-2 spike protein from the original Wuhan strain was expressed. CDR1 and CDR2, looked up from the germline V gene, are SGHVS and FQNEAQ. The V end loses 2 bases and the J end loses 5 bases, and a stretch of 16 bases separates them. The CDR3 contains 16 residues, cysteine and phenylalanine counted. Of all the DNA, just the CDR3 is kept, 48 bases in frame from base 1.

Of note for this clone: The antigen it binds to is not known. No much larger clone is present one base from it, and per-base qualities are unavailable.

The immunoSEQ Assay was the method used to sequence TCRbeta CDR3 regions. After extraction, genomic DNA underwent amplification by bias-controlled multiplex PCR, followed by high-throughput sequencing. In the original analysis: Collapsing and filtering of sequences were performed to quantify the absolute abundance of each unique TCRbeta CDR3 region. T cell fraction was estimated by normalization of TCRbeta template counts to usable DNA, with usable DNA being measured through amplification of reference genes present in all nucleated cells. Repertoire TCRs were annotated as SARS-CoV-2-specific by exact matching of V gene, CDR3 amino acid sequence and J gene to a known reactive TCR set. The reference SARS-CoV-2 TCR set was obtained from MIRA and was filtered for enrichment in COVID-19-positive ImmuneCODE repertoires, whereby public or cross-reactive TCRs were removed. Using the MIRA antigens, annotated TCRs were further analysed by specific ORF or by position within an ORF. Breadth was defined as the number of annotated unique rearrangements divided by the total number of unique productive rearrangements, and depth was defined as the summed frequency of the annotated unique rearrangements. Group comparisons of TCR breadth used two-sided Wilcoxon rank-sum tests. In TCRdb, the immuneACCESS table is reduced to in-frame sequences with V and J assigned. These tables do not hold every clone; where another copy was compared, an unresolved V gene accounts for under half, and the others remain unexplained. The D gene and trimming were derived from the DNA, and the V and J assignments and clone size from that table. The sample table contains 450,000 to 550,000 clones; only one count was recorded for roughly nine tenths of them. The ten largest make up roughly 1.7% of the sample.

The TCR sequence derives from a person between 18 and 65 years old who received the Ad26.COV2.S COVID-19 vaccine or a placebo. The material was peripheral blood, obtained in a trial of Ad26.COV2.S vaccine versus placebo. The rearranged chain carries TRBV7-8 and TRBJ2-1; D gene: possibly TRBD1, on 6 matching bases. The nucleotide sequence reads TGTGCCAGCAGCTTAAGGGGAACAGGGTGGGACAATGAGCAGTTCTTC. This translates into CASSLRGTGWDNEQFF.